Listed below are T cell receptor beta chains from one sample, sequenced in a study of cytomegalovirus exposure and HLA in healthy donors. Method: immunoSEQ multiplex PCR; TCRdb's copy keeps in-frame clones and lacks some. In the table there are 160,000 or so clones, more than 65% of which are singletons. Specimen: PBMCs. The receptors stem from a woman aged 50 to 65 in good health and CMV-seronegative. Each CDR3 is given with its conserved first and last residue. The D gene is left open where the match is weak. Some rows mark clone size as missing; the rest say once, few, many or name a class of expanded clone.

CDR3: CASRGQGTGELFF; DNA: TGTGCCAGTAGGGGACAGGGCACCGGGGAGCTGTTTTTT; D: TRBD1; size: NA; J: TRBJ2-2; V: TRBV19
CDR3: CASSEGQNTYEQYF; DNA: TGTGCCAGCAGTGAGGGACAGAATACCTACGAGCAGTACTTC; D: TRBD1; size: NA; J: TRBJ2-7; V: TRBV6-1
CDR3: CATYIGANTGELFF; DNA: TGTGCCACTTACATAGGGGCGAACACCGGGGAGCTGTTTTTT; D: NA; size: few; J: TRBJ2-2; V: TRBV6-5
CDR3: CASSPKAPHEQYF; DNA: TGTGCCAGCAGCCCCAAAGCGCCCCACGAGCAGTACTTC; D: NA; size: NA; J: TRBJ2-7; V: TRBV6-5
CDR3: CASSLAPGTGWSYEQYF; DNA: TGTGCCAGCAGCTTAGCCCCCGGGACAGGGTGGTCCTACGAGCAGTACTTC; D: TRBD1; size: NA; J: TRBJ2-7; V: TRBV7-9
CDR3: CASSAQGASYNEQFF; DNA: TGTGCCAGCAGCGCGCAGGGGGCTTCCTACAATGAGCAGTTCTTC; D: TRBD1; size: NA; J: TRBJ2-1; V: TRBV9
CDR3: CASSPPIPSRSANVLTF; DNA: TGTGCCAGTAGTCCACCTATCCCCTCCCGAAGTGCCAACGTCCTGACTTTC; D: NA; size: NA; J: TRBJ2-6; V: TRBV19
CDR3: CASSQTGENTEAFF; DNA: TGTGCCAGCAGTCAGACAGGGGAGAACACTGAAGCTTTCTTT; D: TRBD1; size: NA; J: TRBJ1-1; V: TRBV6-5
CDR3: CASSTRTSGVGDTQYF; DNA: TGTGCCAGCAGCACCCGGACTAGCGGGGTTGGGGATACGCAGTATTTT; D: TRBD2; size: few; J: TRBJ2-3; V: TRBV7-9
CDR3: CASSPRGFARTEAFF; DNA: TGTGCCAGCAGCCCCAGGGGGTTTGCGCGCACTGAAGCTTTCTTT; D: TRBD1; size: once; J: TRBJ1-1; V: TRBV14
CDR3: CASSRGRGTGNYGYTF; DNA: TGTGCCAGCAGCCGGGGTCGGGGTACAGGGAACTATGGCTACACCTTC; D: NA; size: NA; J: TRBJ1-2; V: TRBV9
CDR3: CASSLTLAGGSTDTQYF; DNA: TGTGCCAGCAGTTTAACGCTAGCGGGGGGCTCCACAGATACGCAGTATTTT; D: TRBD2; size: NA; J: TRBJ2-3; V: TRBV27
CDR3: CASSRPSRCLNTEAFF; DNA: TGCGCCAGCAGCCGCCCGTCGCGGTGTTTGAACACTGAAGCTTTCTTT; D: NA; size: NA; J: TRBJ1-1; V: TRBV4-1
CDR3: CASSAKENPGFGGNEQFF; DNA: TGTGCCAGCAGCGCGAAGGAGAATCCGGGTTTCGGGGGCAATGAGCAGTTCTTC; D: NA; size: NA; J: TRBJ2-1; V: TRBV9
CDR3: CASSGVAGTAEAFF; DNA: TGTGCCAGCAGTGGAGTCGCCGGGACAGCTGAAGCTTTCTTT; D: TRBD1; size: NA; J: TRBJ1-1; V: TRBV2
CDR3: CASTLQGTYNEQFF; DNA: TGCGCCAGCACCCTGCAGGGGACCTACAATGAGCAGTTCTTC; D: NA; size: NA; J: TRBJ2-1; V: TRBV5-1
CDR3: CASSNMFYNEQFF; DNA: TGTGCCAGTAGTAATATGTTCTACAATGAGCAGTTCTTC; D: NA; size: NA; J: TRBJ2-1; V: TRBV19
CDR3: CVSSSREETQYF; DNA: TGTGTCAGCAGCTCCCGGGAAGAGACCCAGTACTTC; D: NA; size: NA; J: TRBJ2-5; V: TRBV11-2
CDR3: CASSPRQGALPSTDTQYF; DNA: TGCGCCAGCAGTCCTAGACAGGGGGCCTTACCCAGCACAGATACGCAGTATTTT; D: TRBD1; size: NA; J: TRBJ2-3; V: TRBV4-3
CDR3: CASSPRQGGGTGELFF; DNA: TGTGCCAGCAGTCCGAGACAGGGGGGGGGCACCGGGGAGCTGTTTTTT; D: TRBD1; size: NA; J: TRBJ2-2; V: TRBV7-6
CDR3: CASSVGQLNEKLFF; DNA: TGTGCCAGCAGCGTGGGACAGCTTAATGAAAAACTGTTTTTT; D: TRBD1; size: once; J: TRBJ1-4; V: TRBV5-5
CDR3: CASSLRQDRVASYEQYF; DNA: TGTGCCAGCAGTTTAAGACAGGACAGGGTAGCAAGCTACGAGCAGTACTTC; D: TRBD1; size: NA; J: TRBJ2-7; V: TRBV27
CDR3: CASSIGRDRGDTEAFF; DNA: TGTGCCAGTAGTATAGGAAGGGACAGGGGTGACACTGAAGCTTTCTTT; D: TRBD1; size: NA; J: TRBJ1-1; V: TRBV19
CDR3: CASSPTTGGNTEAFF; DNA: TGTGCCAGCTCACCAACGACAGGGGGGAACACTGAAGCTTTCTTT; D: TRBD1; size: NA; J: TRBJ1-1; V: TRBV18
CDR3: CASSGSVSGVEETQYF; DNA: TGTGCCAGCAGTGGGAGTGTTAGCGGGGTAGAAGAGACCCAGTACTTC; D: TRBD2; size: once; J: TRBJ2-5; V: TRBV28
CDR3: CASIRVSTEAFF; DNA: TGTGCCAGCATCCGCGTTAGCACTGAAGCTTTCTTT; D: NA; size: NA; J: TRBJ1-1; V: TRBV2
CDR3: CASIPWVGPYEQYF; DNA: TGTGCCAGCATCCCATGGGTGGGGCCCTACGAGCAGTACTTC; D: NA; size: NA; J: TRBJ2-7; V: TRBV27
CDR3: CASSPLGTVNQPQHF; DNA: TGTGCCAGCTCACCTCTAGGGACAGTTAATCAGCCCCAGCATTTT; D: TRBD1; size: NA; J: TRBJ1-5; V: TRBV18
CDR3: CASSPSGVILSYEQYF; DNA: TGTGCCAGCAGCCCCTCGGGGGTGATCCTTTCCTACGAGCAGTACTTC; D: NA; size: NA; J: TRBJ2-7; V: TRBV7-8